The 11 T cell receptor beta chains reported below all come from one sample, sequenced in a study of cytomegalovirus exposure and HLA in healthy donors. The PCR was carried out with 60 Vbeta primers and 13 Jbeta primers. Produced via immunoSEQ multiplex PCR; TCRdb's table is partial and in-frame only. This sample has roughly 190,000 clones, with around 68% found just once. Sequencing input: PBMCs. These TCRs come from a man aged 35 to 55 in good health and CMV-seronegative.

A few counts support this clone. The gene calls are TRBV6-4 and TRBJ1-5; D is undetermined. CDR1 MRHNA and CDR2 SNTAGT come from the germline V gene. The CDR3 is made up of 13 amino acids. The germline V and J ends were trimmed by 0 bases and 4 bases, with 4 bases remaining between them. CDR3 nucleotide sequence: TGTGCCAGCAGTGACTCTTTAAATCAGCCCCAGCATTTT. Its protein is CASSDSLNQPQHF.

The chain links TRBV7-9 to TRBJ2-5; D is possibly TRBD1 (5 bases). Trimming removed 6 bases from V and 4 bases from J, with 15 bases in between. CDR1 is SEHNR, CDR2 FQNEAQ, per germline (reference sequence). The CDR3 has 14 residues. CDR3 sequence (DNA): TGTGCCAGCAGACCCACTGACAGTTCAGAGACCCAGTACTTC. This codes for CASRPTDSSETQYF.

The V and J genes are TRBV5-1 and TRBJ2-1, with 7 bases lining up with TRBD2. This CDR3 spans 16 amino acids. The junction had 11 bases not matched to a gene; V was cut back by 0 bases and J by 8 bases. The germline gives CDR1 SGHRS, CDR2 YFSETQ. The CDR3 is CASSLDGSGGRDEQFF. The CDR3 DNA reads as TGCGCCAGCAGCTTGGATGGGTCGGGGGGTCGGGATGAGCAGTTCTTC.

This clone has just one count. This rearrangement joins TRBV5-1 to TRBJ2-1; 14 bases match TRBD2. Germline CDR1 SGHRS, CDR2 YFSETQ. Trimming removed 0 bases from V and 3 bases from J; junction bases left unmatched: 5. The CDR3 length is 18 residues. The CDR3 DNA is TGCGCCAGCAGCTTGGGGGGACTAGCGGGGGCGAACTACAATGAGCAGTTCTTC. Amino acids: CASSLGGLAGANYNEQFF.

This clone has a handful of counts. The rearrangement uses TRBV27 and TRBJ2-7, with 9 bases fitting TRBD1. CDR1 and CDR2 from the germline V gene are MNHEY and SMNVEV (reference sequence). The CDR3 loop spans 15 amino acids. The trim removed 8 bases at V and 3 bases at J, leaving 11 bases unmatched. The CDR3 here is CASLRTGEWGYEQYF. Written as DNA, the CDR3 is TGTGCCAGCCTCCGGACAGGGGAGTGGGGCTACGAGCAGTACTTC.

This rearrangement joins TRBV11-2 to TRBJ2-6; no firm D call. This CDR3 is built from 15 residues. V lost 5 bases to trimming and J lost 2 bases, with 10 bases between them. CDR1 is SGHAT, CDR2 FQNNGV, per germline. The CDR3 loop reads CASSEQNPGANVLTF. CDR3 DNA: TGTGCCAGCAGCGAACAGAATCCTGGGGCCAACGTCCTGACTTTC.

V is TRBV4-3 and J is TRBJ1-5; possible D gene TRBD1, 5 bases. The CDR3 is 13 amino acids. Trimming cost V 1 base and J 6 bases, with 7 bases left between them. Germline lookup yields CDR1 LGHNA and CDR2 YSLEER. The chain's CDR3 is CASSQGQGQPQHF. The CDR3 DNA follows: TGCGCCAGCAGCCAAGGGCAGGGTCAGCCCCAGCATTTT.

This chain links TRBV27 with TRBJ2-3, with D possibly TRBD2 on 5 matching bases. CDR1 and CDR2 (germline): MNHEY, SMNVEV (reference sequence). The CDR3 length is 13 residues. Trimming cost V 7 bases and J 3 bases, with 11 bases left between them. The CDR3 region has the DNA TGTGCCAGCATGGTTCGGGGAACAGATACGCAGTATTTT. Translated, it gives CASMVRGTDTQYF.

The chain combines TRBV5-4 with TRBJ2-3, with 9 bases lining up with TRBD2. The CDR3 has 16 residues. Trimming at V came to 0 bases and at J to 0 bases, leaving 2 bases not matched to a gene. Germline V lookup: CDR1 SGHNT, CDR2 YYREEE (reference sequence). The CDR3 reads CASSLGLAGSTDTQYF. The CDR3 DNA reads TGTGCCAGCAGCTTGGGGCTAGCGGGAAGCACAGATACGCAGTATTTT.

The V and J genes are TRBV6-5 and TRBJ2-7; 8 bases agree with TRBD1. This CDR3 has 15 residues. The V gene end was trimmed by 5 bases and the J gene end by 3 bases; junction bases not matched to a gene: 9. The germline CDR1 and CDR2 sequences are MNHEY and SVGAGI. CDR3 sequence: CASSKPGQGVYEQYF. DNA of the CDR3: TGTGCCAGCAGTAAACCTGGACAGGGAGTCTACGAGCAGTACTTC.

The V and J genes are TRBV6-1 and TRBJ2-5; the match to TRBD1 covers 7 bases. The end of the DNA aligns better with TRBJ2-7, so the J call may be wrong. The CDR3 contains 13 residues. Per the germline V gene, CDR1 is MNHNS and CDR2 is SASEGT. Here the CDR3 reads CASNKGQNYEQYF. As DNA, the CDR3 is TGTGCCAGCAATAAGGGACAGAACTACGAGCAGTACTTC.